Each of the 18 T cell receptor beta chains below was sequenced from the same sample in a study of cytomegalovirus exposure and HLA in healthy donors (dated by TCRdb to about 2017). Receptors were amplified or captured by the immunoSEQ multiplex PCR assay. A mixture of 60 forward primers for TCR Vbeta segments and 13 reverse primers for TCR Jbeta segments was used in the multiplex PCR. TCRdb re-hosts the immuneACCESS table, in-frame sequences only. Its copies lack some clones; in the studies checked, an unresolved V gene accounts for under half of them, and the cause for the rest is not known. The sample yields roughly 180,000 clones; 82% were counted once. More than 1.5% of the sample is taken by the ten largest. Sequences were obtained from PBMCs. These receptors all come from a middle-aged man in good health and CMV-seronegative.

The V and J genes are TRBV7-6 and TRBJ2-3, with D hard to call. The ends were cut back, 4 bases at V and 2 bases at J, with 10 bases in the middle. The CDR3 totals 14 residues. The germline V gene encodes CDR1 SGHVS and CDR2 FNYEAQ. The CDR3 DNA reads as TGTGCCAGCAGCTCCCGGGTCCACACAGATACGCAGTATTTT. Its translation is CASSSRVHTDTQYF.

This chain links TRBV2 with TRBJ2-7; D may be TRBD1 (5 bases). This CDR3 contains 15 residues. V lost 2 bases to trimming and J lost 4 bases, with 15 bases between them. The germline V gene encodes CDR1 SNHLY and CDR2 FYNNEI. Written as DNA, the CDR3 is TGTGCCAGCAGTGAACGCCCAGGGTCTTCATACGAGCAGTACTTC. Translation gives CASSERPGSSYEQYF.

In nucleotides, the CDR3 is TGCACCAGCAGCCAAGACAGGGGGTACACTGAAGCTTTCTTT. Its protein is CTSSQDRGYTEAFF. J is TRBJ1-1 and V is TRBV1; TRBD1 reflects the table's D call only, with no check against the DNA. TRBV1 is termed a pseudogene. The CDR3 totals 14 residues.

The rearrangement joins TRBV5-1 to TRBJ2-1; maybe TRBD1 (6 bases). The CDR3 runs to 15 residues. Germline V gene sequence: CDR1 SGHRS, CDR2 YFSETQ. The V and J ends lost 4 bases and 5 bases respectively, with 16 bases between them. CDR3 sequence (DNA): TGCGCCAGCAGCAAAGACAGGACTTCTAACAATGAGCAGTTCTTC. Amino acids: CASSKDRTSNNEQFF.

About this clone: A read error may account for a junction end that differs from germline. This chain connects TRBV7-2 to TRBJ2-2, with TRBD1 as a possible D gene (5 bases). Germline V gene lookup returns CDR1 SGHTA and CDR2 FQGNSA. The length of the CDR3 is 15 residues. The CDR3 spells CASSSNAGNPGELFF. The CDR3 nucleotides read TGTGCCAGCAGCTCCAACGCAGGGAACCCCGGGGAGCTGTTTTTT.

The chain carries TRBV4-1 and TRBJ2-1, with D maybe TRBD1 (5 bases). Per the germline V gene, CDR1 is MGHRA and CDR2 is YSYEKL. The CDR3 length is 17 residues. The V end lost 0 bases, the J end lost 8 bases, and 20 bases lay between the germline ends. The CDR3 spells CASSQEIDSRSVHEQFF. The CDR3 DNA is TGCGCCAGCAGCCAAGAGATTGACAGCAGATCGGTCCATGAGCAGTTCTTC.

Here the CDR3 DNA reads TGCGCCAGCAGCTTGGCCGGACAGGGGGCGGGAAATGAGCAGTTCTTC. It translates to CASSLAGQGAGNEQFF. The chain is built from TRBV5-1 and TRBJ2-1, with TRBD1 identical over 11 bases. Germline values: CDR1 SGHRS, CDR2 YFSETQ. This CDR3 is built from 16 residues. V shed 0 bases, J shed 7 bases, and the junction held 6 bases outside the gene matches.

This chain joins TRBV6-1 and TRBJ1-4; no definite D call. V was clipped by 6 bases and J by 6 bases, with 8 bases between them. This CDR3 is built from 12 residues. In germline, CDR1 is MNHNS, CDR2 SASEGT. DNA of the CDR3: TGTGCCAGCAGGTTCTCCTATGAAAAACTGTTTTTT. It translates to CASRFSYEKLFF.

This clone appeared a few times. The chain carries TRBV18 and TRBJ2-2; tentatively, D is TRBD2 (6 bases). V lost 5 bases, J lost 7 bases, and 11 bases lay in between. The CDR3 is made up of 13 amino acids. Germline-derived CDR1 and CDR2 are KGHSH and LQKENI. The CDR3: CASSSGLGGELFF. CDR3 in DNA: TGTGCCAGCTCATCGGGACTCGGCGGGGAGCTGTTTTTT.

V is TRBV19 and J is TRBJ1-2; 10 bases are a match to TRBD1. Germline V lookup: CDR1 LNHDA, CDR2 SQIVND (reference sequence). Losses at the gene ends were 7 bases for V and 2 bases for J; bases not matched to a gene: 4. This CDR3 has 14 residues. The CDR3 protein is CASTADRGNYGYTF. CDR3 nucleotides: TGTGCCAGTACCGCGGACAGGGGGAACTATGGCTACACCTTC.

The V gene is TRBV28, the J gene TRBJ1-1; D is perhaps TRBD1 (5 bases). Trimming left V 7 bases short and J 0 bases short, with 15 bases between. The CDR3 extends over 15 amino acids. The V gene's germline CDR1 is MDHEN and CDR2 SYDVKM. CDR3 bases: TGTGCCAGCACCCTACAGGCCCTCCTGAACACTGAAGCTTTCTTT. Encoded protein: CASTLQALLNTEAFF.

The chain links TRBV7-2 to TRBJ2-7; 10 nucleotides agree with TRBD2. Germline CDR1 SGHTA, CDR2 FQGNSA. This CDR3 region has 13 residues. V gave up 5 bases and J gave up 3 bases; unmatched junction bases: 1. The CDR3 bases are TGTGCCAGCAGCCGGACTAGCGGCTACGAGCAGTACTTC. It translates to CASSRTSGYEQYF.

This CDR3 reads CASSPTSGTSNEQFF. CDR3 sequence (DNA): TGTGCCAGCAGTCCGACTAGCGGGACATCCAATGAGCAGTTCTTC. The chain combines TRBV6-5 with TRBJ2-1, with 11 positions matching TRBD2. Trimming took 5 bases from V and 6 from J; bases not matched to a gene: 6. Germline CDR1 MNHEY, CDR2 SVGAGI. The CDR3 is made up of 15 amino acids.

This clone was seen a few times. This chain uses TRBV5-1 with TRBJ2-1, with 8 bases fitting TRBD1. CDR3 size: 14 residues. With V trimmed by 6 bases and J by 6 bases, 8 bases remained unmatched. The germline gives CDR1 SGHRS, CDR2 YFSETQ. CDR3: CASTPVQGANEQFF. CDR3 DNA sequence: TGCGCCAGCACCCCGGTCCAGGGGGCCAATGAGCAGTTCTTC.

The V call is TRBV27, the J call TRBJ2-7; 8 bases agree with TRBD2. Trimming cost V 9 bases and J 4 bases; bases outside gene matches: 14. CDR3 length: 15 residues. Germline loops: CDR1 MNHEY, CDR2 SMNVEV (reference sequence). The CDR3 nucleotides are TGTGCCAGTGGGTCTCAGGCTAGCGGGCCGTACGAGCAGTACTTC. Encoded protein: CASGSQASGPYEQYF.

This clone was recorded only once. This chain uses TRBV19 with TRBJ1-2; D might be TRBD1 (5 bases). V lost 6 bases and J 6 bases, leaving 14 bases between the germline ends. This CDR3 comprises 13 residues. CDR1 and CDR2 from the germline V gene are LNHDA and SQIVND (reference sequence). This CDR3 reads CASSEFRAHGYTF. The CDR3 DNA is TGTGCCAGTAGCGAATTCAGGGCTCATGGCTACACCTTC.

This chain joins TRBV14 and TRBJ2-3; D is possibly TRBD2 (5 bases). The CDR3 is made up of 14 amino acids. Trimming pared 1 base from V and 9 bases from J, leaving 14 bases between. Germline V gene lookup returns CDR1 SGHDN and CDR2 FVKESK. CDR3 protein: CASSQVGSPGTQYF. CDR3 nucleotide sequence: TGTGCCAGCAGCCAAGTTGGCTCTCCGGGGACGCAGTATTTT.

Only one count was recorded for this clone. The chain recombines TRBV9 with TRBJ2-1, with D perhaps matching TRBD1 (6 bases). Germline loops: CDR1 SGDLS, CDR2 YYNGEE. Between the trimmed V and J ends, which lost 3 bases and 3 bases, there was a span of 13 bases. The CDR3 totals 15 residues. CDR3 loop: CASSGTTGYYNEQFF. CDR3 DNA: TGTGCCAGCAGCGGGACCACAGGGTACTACAATGAGCAGTTCTTC.